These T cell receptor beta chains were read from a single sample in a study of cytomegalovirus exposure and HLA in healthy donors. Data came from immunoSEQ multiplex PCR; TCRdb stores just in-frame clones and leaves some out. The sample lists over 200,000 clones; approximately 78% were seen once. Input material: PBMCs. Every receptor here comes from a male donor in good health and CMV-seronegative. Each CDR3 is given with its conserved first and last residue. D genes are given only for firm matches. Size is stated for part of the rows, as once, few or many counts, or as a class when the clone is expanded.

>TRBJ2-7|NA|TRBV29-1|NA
CSAEGSPYEQYF
TGCAGCGCTGAGGGCAGCCCCTACGAGCAGTACTTC
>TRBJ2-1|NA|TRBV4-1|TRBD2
CASSQNSGSRDEQFF
TGCGCCAGCAGCCAAAATAGCGGGAGTAGGGATGAGCAGTTCTTC
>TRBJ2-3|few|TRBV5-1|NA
CASSPDFERGTDTQYF
TGCGCCAGCAGCCCGGACTTTGAGAGGGGCACAGATACGCAGTATTTT
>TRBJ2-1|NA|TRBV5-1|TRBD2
CASSPGTSGRWEQFF
TGCGCCAGCAGCCCCGGGACTAGCGGGAGATGGGAGCAGTTCTTC
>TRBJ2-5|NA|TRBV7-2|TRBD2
CASSLGPRGSATQYF
TGTGCCAGCAGCTTGGGGCCCCGCGGGAGCGCGACCCAGTACTTC
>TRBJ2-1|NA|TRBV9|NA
CASSKIGDYNEQFF
TGTGCCAGCAGTAAGATCGGGGACTACAATGAGCAGTTCTTC
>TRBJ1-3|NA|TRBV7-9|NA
CASSLGTAGSTIYF
TGTGCCAGCAGCTTAGGGACTGCTGGAAGCACCATATATTTT
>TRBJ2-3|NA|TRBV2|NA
CASSDPGGGSPDTQYF
TGTGCCAGCAGTGACCCCGGAGGGGGCAGTCCAGATACGCAGTATTTT
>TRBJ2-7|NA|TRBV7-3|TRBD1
CASSLGQGQNERYF
TGTGCCAGCAGCTTGGGACAGGGGCAGAACGAGCGGTACTTC
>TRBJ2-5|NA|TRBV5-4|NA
CASSLEGGGLQETQYF
TGTGCCAGCAGCTTGGAGGGAGGGGGTTTACAAGAGACCCAGTACTTC
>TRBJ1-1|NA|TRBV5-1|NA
CASSLQTQNTEAFF
TGCGCCAGCAGCTTGCAGACACAGAACACTGAAGCTTTCTTT
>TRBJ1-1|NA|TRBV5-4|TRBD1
CASSPTGGRMNTEAFF
TGTGCCAGCAGCCCGACAGGGGGCCGGATGAACACTGAAGCTTTCTTT